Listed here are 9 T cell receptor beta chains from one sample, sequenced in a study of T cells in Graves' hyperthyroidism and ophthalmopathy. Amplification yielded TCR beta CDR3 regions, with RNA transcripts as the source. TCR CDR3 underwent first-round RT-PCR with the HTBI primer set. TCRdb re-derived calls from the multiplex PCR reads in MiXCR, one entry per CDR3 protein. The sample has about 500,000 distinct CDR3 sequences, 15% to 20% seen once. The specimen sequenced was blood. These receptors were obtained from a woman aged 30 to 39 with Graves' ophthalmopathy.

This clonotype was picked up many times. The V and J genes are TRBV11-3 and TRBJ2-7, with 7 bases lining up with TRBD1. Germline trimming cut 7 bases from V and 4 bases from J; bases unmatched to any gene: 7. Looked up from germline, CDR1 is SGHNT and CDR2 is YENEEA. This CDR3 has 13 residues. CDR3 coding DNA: TGTGCCAGCAACTCCGGGACAGATTACGAGCAGTACTTC. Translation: CASNSGTDYEQYF. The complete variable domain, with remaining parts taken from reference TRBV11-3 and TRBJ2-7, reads EAGVVQSPRYKIIEKKQPVAFWCNPISGHNTLYWYLQNLGQGPELLIRYENEEAVDDSQLPKDRFSAERLKGVDSTLKIQPAELGDSAVYLCASNSGTDYEQYFGPGTRLTVT.

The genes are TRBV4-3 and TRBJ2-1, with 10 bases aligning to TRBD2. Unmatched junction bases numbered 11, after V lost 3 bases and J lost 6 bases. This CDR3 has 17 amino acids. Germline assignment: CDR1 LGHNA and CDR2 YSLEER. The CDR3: CASSHQGSSGGPNEQFF. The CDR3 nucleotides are TGCGCCAGCAGCCATCAAGGGTCTAGCGGGGGACCCAATGAGCAGTTCTTC.

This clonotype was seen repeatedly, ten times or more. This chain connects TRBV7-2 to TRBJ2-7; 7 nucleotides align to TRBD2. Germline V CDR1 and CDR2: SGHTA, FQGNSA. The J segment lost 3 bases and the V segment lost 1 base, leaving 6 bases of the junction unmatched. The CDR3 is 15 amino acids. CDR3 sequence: CASSLVAGDIYEQYF. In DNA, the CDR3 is TGTGCCAGCAGCTTAGTCGCGGGAGATATCTACGAGCAGTACTTC.

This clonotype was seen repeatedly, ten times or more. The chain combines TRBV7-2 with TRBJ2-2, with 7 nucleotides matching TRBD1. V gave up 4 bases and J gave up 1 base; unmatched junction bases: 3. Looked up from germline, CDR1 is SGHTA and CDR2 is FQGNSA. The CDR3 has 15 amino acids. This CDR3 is CASSSRQGNTGELFF. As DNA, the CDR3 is TGTGCCAGCAGCTCTCGACAGGGGAACACCGGGGAGCTGTTTTTT.

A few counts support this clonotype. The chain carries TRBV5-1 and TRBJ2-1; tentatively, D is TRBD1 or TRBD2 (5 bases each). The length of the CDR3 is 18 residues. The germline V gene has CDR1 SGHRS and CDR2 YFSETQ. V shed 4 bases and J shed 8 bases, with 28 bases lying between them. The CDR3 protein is CASSPGLSWGRRNDEQFF. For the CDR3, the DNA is TGCGCCAGCAGCCCGGGGCTGTCTTGGGGACGGAGAAACGATGAGCAGTTCTTC.

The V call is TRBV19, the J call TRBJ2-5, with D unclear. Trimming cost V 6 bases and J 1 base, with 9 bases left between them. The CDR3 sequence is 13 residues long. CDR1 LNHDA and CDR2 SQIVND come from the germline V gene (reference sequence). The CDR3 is CASRPTAQETQYF. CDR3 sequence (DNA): TGTGCCAGTAGGCCGACGGCCCAAGAGACCCAGTACTTC.

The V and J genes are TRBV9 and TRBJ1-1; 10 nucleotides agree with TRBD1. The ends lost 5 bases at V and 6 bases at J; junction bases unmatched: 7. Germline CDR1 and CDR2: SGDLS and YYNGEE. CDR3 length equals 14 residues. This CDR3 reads CASRDDRGLAEAFF. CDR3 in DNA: TGTGCCAGCAGGGACGACAGGGGGCTGGCTGAAGCTTTCTTT.

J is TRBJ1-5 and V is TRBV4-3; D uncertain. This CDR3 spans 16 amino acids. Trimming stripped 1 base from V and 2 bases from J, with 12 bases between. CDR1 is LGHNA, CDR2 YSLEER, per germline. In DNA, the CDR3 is TGCGCCAGCAGCCAAGGGCGGGGTCCAGGCAATCAGCCCCAGCATTTT. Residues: CASSQGRGPGNQPQHF.

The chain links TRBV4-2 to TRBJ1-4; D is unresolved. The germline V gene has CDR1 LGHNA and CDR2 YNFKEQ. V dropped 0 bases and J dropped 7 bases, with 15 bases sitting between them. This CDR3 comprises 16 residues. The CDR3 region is CASSQDQDPRREKLFF. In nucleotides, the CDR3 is TGTGCCAGCAGCCAAGATCAGGACCCCCGGCGTGAAAAACTGTTTTTT.